The TCR beta chain under discussion was sequenced for a study of memory CD4+ T cells and cytomegalovirus serostatus. Across the study: This sample comes from healthy Belgian adults, several CMV seropositive, about 25 seronegative. Broader study findings: Of 164 reported CMV TCRbeta sequences, around 62 were found in memory CD4+ repertoires. CMV serostatus prediction reached median AUC roughly 0.95, or 0.91 with US-trained model.

The sort gate was single viable CD3+CD4+CD8-CD45RO+ cells for memory CD4+ T cells. CD4+ T cells were isolated by positive magnetic selection. V dropped 3 bases and J dropped 3; count of bases not matched to a gene: 8. The CDR3 is 16 amino acids. Germline V CDR1 and CDR2: SGHNT, YYREEE (reference sequence). Generated by immunoSEQ multiplex PCR, the TCRdb table keeps only in-frame clones and is missing some. There are tens of thousands of clones in the sample; about 80% occur only once, and roughly 1.5% lies in the top ten. On this clone itself: The antigen is undetermined.

The receptor comes from an adult in good health and CMV-seropositive. The material sequenced was memory CD4+ T cells from blood. The chain uses TRBV5-4 and TRBJ2-5, with TRBD1 matching 10 bases. The CDR3 protein is CASSSPGQGSKETQYF. CDR3 in DNA: TGTGCCAGCAGCTCGCCGGGACAGGGGTCGAAAGAGACCCAGTACTTC.